Below are 11 T cell receptor beta chains sequenced from a single sample in a study of blood T cell repertoires in COVID-19. The data were produced by immunoSEQ multiplex PCR, yet TCRdb's version contains in-frame clones alone and is incomplete. The table lists approximately 210,000 clones, 84% of them singletons. Sequencing input: peripheral blood. Source of these receptors: a woman aged 80 or older with COVID-19, enrolled during active disease.

The chain uses TRBV18 and TRBJ1-2; D gene unclear. The V end lost 8 bases, the J end lost 8 bases, and 15 bases lay between the germline ends. Germline CDR1 and CDR2: KGHSH and LQKENI. The CDR3 totals 12 residues. The CDR3 protein is CASGREGPGYTF. The CDR3 nucleotides are TGTGCCAGCGGACGGGAGGGTCCCGGCTACACCTTC.

The chain combines TRBV12-3 or TRBV12-4 with TRBJ1-3, with D hard to call. This CDR3 region has 13 residues. Trimming cost V 6 bases and J 2 bases, with 8 bases left between them. The CDR3 region is CASSETTGNTIYF. CDR3 DNA sequence: TGTGCCAGCAGCGAAACTACTGGAAACACCATATATTTT.

V is TRBV3-1 (or the pseudogene TRBV3-2) and J is TRBJ1-1; D uncertain. CDR3 size: 14 residues. With 2 bases removed from V and 5 bases from J, the gap between germline ends came to 12 bases. Germline CDR1 LGHDT, CDR2 YNNKEL (reference sequence). The CDR3 reads CASSQPGSGTEAFF. CDR3 DNA sequence: TGTGCCAGCAGCCAACCGGGAAGTGGTACTGAAGCTTTCTTT.

V gene TRBV6-5 combines with J gene TRBJ1-5; D is unclear. The CDR3 loop spans 12 amino acids. The germline V and J ends were trimmed by 7 bases and 9 bases, with 13 bases remaining between them. Germline lookup yields CDR1 MNHEY and CDR2 SVGAGI. CDR3 protein: CASTDTEGPQHF. The CDR3 region has the DNA TGTGCCAGCACCGATACGGAGGGGCCCCAGCATTTT.

The table lists this clone with a count of one. As DNA, the CDR3 is TGTGCCAGCTCACCGCCCACCCGGAGCACTGAAGCTTTCTTT. Encoded protein: CASSPPTRSTEAFF. This chain links TRBV18 with TRBJ1-1; D is uncertain. V lost 3 bases to trimming and J lost 4 bases, with 12 bases between them. Germline assignment: CDR1 KGHSH and CDR2 LQKENI. The CDR3 runs to 14 residues.

The chain recombines TRBV7-9 with TRBJ1-3, with TRBD1 matching 7 bases. This CDR3 is 15 amino acids long. Trimming took 4 bases from V and 0 from J; bases not matched to a gene: 3. Germline CDR1 SEHNR, CDR2 FQNEAQ (reference sequence). The CDR3 protein is CASSSTGSSGNTIYF. The CDR3 DNA follows: TGTGCCAGCAGCTCGACAGGGAGCTCTGGAAACACCATATATTTT.

The rearrangement uses TRBV9 and TRBJ2-3; TRBD1 aligns across 7 bases. The CDR3 is made up of 16 amino acids. The germline V gene encodes CDR1 SGDLS and CDR2 YYNGEE. The junction had 4 bases not matched to a gene; V was cut back by 0 bases and J by 0 bases. The CDR3 nucleotides read TGTGCCAGCAGCGTAGTCGGACAGGCGAGCACAGATACGCAGTATTTT. Its translation is CASSVVGQASTDTQYF.

J is TRBJ1-5 and V is TRBV19; 12 nucleotides align to TRBD1. The CDR3 runs 20 residues. V dropped 5 bases and J dropped 1; count of bases not matched to a gene: 15. The germline gives CDR1 LNHDA, CDR2 SQIVND (reference sequence). The CDR3 DNA follows: TGTGCCAGTAGTTTTCCCGGGGGGACAGGGGGCAGATTAAGCAATCAGCCCCAGCATTTT. This gives the protein CASSFPGGTGGRLSNQPQHF.

This sequence joins TRBV5-4 and TRBJ1-5, with D perhaps TRBD1 (6 bases). V lost 7 bases and J 5 bases, leaving 16 bases between the germline ends. There are 14 residues in the CDR3. Per the germline V gene, CDR1 is SGHNT and CDR2 is YYREEE (reference sequence). CDR3 sequence reads: CASSIQGLHQPQHF. The CDR3 bases are TGTGCCAGCTCGATCCAGGGGTTGCATCAGCCCCAGCATTTT.

J is TRBJ1-1 and V is TRBV3-1 (or the pseudogene TRBV3-2), with unresolved D. CDR3 length: 14 amino acids. Germline V gives CDR1 LGHDT, CDR2 YNNKEL (reference sequence). Trimming removed 3 bases from V and 0 bases from J, with 8 bases in between. The CDR3 DNA is TGTGCCAGCAGCCATAGTGGTATGAACACTGAAGCTTTCTTT. Residues: CASSHSGMNTEAFF.

V gene TRBV9 combines with J gene TRBJ2-6; D uncertain. The CDR3 spans 15 residues. CDR1 is SGDLS and CDR2 is YYNGEE in the germline V gene. Between the trimmed V and J ends, which lost 0 bases and 1 base, there was a span of 5 bases. CDR3 bases: TGTGCCAGCAGCGTAGTGCTATCTGGGGCCAACGTCCTGACTTTC. Translation gives CASSVVLSGANVLTF.